Following are 22 T cell receptor beta chains from one sample sequenced in a study of beta chain features in type 1 diabetes. Every bit of the isolated RNA underwent reverse transcription, so sequencing read expressed TCRB transcripts. Only in-frame clones appear in the TCRdb table, and some are missing; sequencing was by immunoSEQ multiplex PCR. The profile shows over 500,000 clones, about 16% of them singletons. Sequenced material: naive CD4+ T cells from blood. The receptors here all came from a man aged 18 to 29 in good health.

This clone was counted between two and nine times. The chain employs TRBV6-6 and TRBJ2-3; D gene ambiguous. The CDR3 loop spans 12 amino acids. Trimming cost V 7 bases and J 3 bases, with 8 bases left between them. The germline gives CDR1 MNHNY, CDR2 SVGAGI (reference sequence). The CDR3, as DNA: TGTGCCAGCATGTATAAGACAGATACGCAGTATTTT. This encodes CASMYKTDTQYF.

This clone was counted only a few times. V is TRBV1 and J is TRBJ2-7; the D call in the table, TRBD2, was not verified against the DNA. TRBV1 is a recognized pseudogene. The CDR3 loop spans 19 amino acids. As DNA, the CDR3 is TGCACCAGCAGATATGGTAGGACTAGCCTCAACGTAAGGCATGGCGAGCAGTACTTC. It translates to CTSRYGRTSLNVRHGEQYF.

The chain employs TRBV11-3 and TRBJ2-2; no definite D call. The V gene lost 1 base and the J gene lost 1 base, with 7 bases spanning the gap. The CDR3 totals 15 residues. The germline V gene has CDR1 SGHNT and CDR2 YENEEA. CDR3 residues: CASSLGGRNTGELFF. The CDR3 DNA follows: TGTGCCAGCAGCTTAGGTGGCCGGAACACCGGGGAGCTGTTTTTT.

This clone was counted only a few times. CDR3 coding DNA: TGCAGCCCTGAAGATGGAGGGTGCCAGCCCCAGCATTTT. Protein: CSPEDGGCQPQHF. J is TRBJ1-5 and V is TRBV29-1; D gene uncertain. V was clipped by 8 bases and J by 7 bases, with 18 bases between them. In germline, CDR1 is SQVTM, CDR2 ANQGSEA. CDR3 size: 13 residues.

The rearrangement joins TRBV19 to TRBJ2-2, with TRBD2 identical over 8 bases. CDR3 length: 16 residues. Looked up from germline, CDR1 is LNHDA and CDR2 is SQIVND (reference sequence). V lost 2 bases, J lost 1 base, and 3 bases stayed unmatched. For the CDR3, the DNA is TGTGCCAGTAGTATAAGGCTAGCGGGGAACACCGGGGAGCTGTTTTTT. This gives the protein CASSIRLAGNTGELFF.

There are a few counts of this clone. CDR3 nucleotides: TGTGCCAGTAGGGCAAACCTTCTTAGCAGGCCCTCCTACAATGAGCAGTTCTTC. Translation: CASRANLLSRPSYNEQFF. The chain employs TRBV19 and TRBJ2-1; D is unclear. CDR3 size: 18 residues. V was trimmed by 6 bases and J by 0 bases, leaving 21 bases between them. The germline CDR1 and CDR2 sequences are LNHDA and SQIVND (reference sequence).

This clone was counted between two and nine times. V is TRBV5-1 and J is TRBJ2-1; perhaps D is TRBD1 or TRBD2 (5 bases each). Germline V gene sequence: CDR1 SGHRS, CDR2 YFSETQ. Trimming removed 0 bases at V and 4 bases at J, with 11 bases between. This CDR3 has 15 amino acids. The CDR3: CASSLDKRGYNEQFF. The CDR3 DNA reads TGCGCCAGCAGCTTGGACAAGAGGGGTTACAATGAGCAGTTCTTC.

The chain uses TRBV10-3 and TRBJ2-7; a weak D match, TRBD1 (6 bases). Germline lookup yields CDR1 ENHRY and CDR2 SYGVKD. CDR3 length equals 15 residues. Deletions cut 8 bases from V and 5 bases from J, with 22 bases between. The CDR3 here is CAIGPQGGGLDEQYF. DNA of the CDR3: TGTGCCATCGGGCCACAGGGCGGTGGGTTGGACGAGCAGTACTTC.

The chain couples TRBV5-1 to TRBJ2-7; possibly TRBD1 for D (6 bases). Between the trimmed V and J ends, which lost 2 bases and 0 bases, there was a span of 12 bases. The CDR3 consists of 15 residues. CDR1 and CDR2 (germline): SGHRS, YFSETQ. The chain's CDR3 is CASSFLGAFSYEQYF. The CDR3 region has the DNA TGCGCCAGCAGCTTTTTGGGGGCCTTCTCCTACGAGCAGTACTTC.

The chain is built from TRBV7-9 and TRBJ2-2; D may be TRBD1 (5 bases). The CDR3 is made up of 15 amino acids. Trimming pared 3 bases from V and 0 bases from J, leaving 8 bases between. Germline V gives CDR1 SEHNR, CDR2 FQNEAQ (reference sequence). The CDR3 sequence is CASSLDTTNTGELFF. The CDR3 DNA follows: TGTGCCAGCAGCTTGGACACCACGAACACCGGGGAGCTGTTTTTT. Combining the CDR3 with reference TRBV7-9 and TRBJ2-2 gives the whole variable domain DTGVSQNPRHKITKRGQNVTFRCDPISEHNRLYWYRQTLGQGPEFLTYFQNEAQLEKSRLLSDRFSAERPKGSFSTLEIQRTEQGDSAMYLCASSLDTTNTGELFFGEGSRLTVL.

This clone appeared a few times. The chain is built from TRBV6-6 and TRBJ1-1; D is unclear. Germline CDR1 and CDR2: MNHNY and SVGAGI (reference sequence). The CDR3 consists of 11 residues. The germline V and J ends were trimmed by 4 bases and 1 base, with 1 base remaining between them. The CDR3 nucleotides are TGTGCCAGCAGTTGGAACACTGAAGCTTTCTTT. It translates to CASSWNTEAFF.

This clone was observed a few times. This rearrangement joins TRBV4-2 to TRBJ2-1; D gene ambiguous. Germline lookup yields CDR1 LGHNA and CDR2 YNFKEQ. Trimming removed 0 bases at V and 10 bases at J, with 4 bases between. The CDR3 sequence is 11 residues long. CDR3 protein: CASSQEWEQFF. The CDR3 region has the DNA TGTGCCAGCAGCCAAGAGTGGGAGCAGTTCTTC.

The chain recombines TRBV7-2 with TRBJ1-5, with 10 bases identical to TRBD1. Per the germline V gene, CDR1 is SGHTA and CDR2 is FQGNSA. This CDR3 contains 16 residues. The V gene end was trimmed by 5 bases and the J gene end by 1 base; junction bases not matched to a gene: 5. CDR3 DNA: TGTGCCAGCAGCCGACAGGGGGCTTGGAGCAATCAGCCCCAGCATTTT. This translates into CASSRQGAWSNQPQHF.

The gene calls are TRBV4-2 and TRBJ2-1; D remains unclear. Germline V gene sequence: CDR1 LGHNA, CDR2 YNFKEQ. There are 15 residues in the CDR3. Between the trimmed V and J ends, which lost 4 bases and 2 bases, there was a span of 12 bases. Here the CDR3 reads CASSPTGGAYNEQFF. CDR3 coding DNA: TGTGCCAGCAGCCCTACGGGCGGAGCCTACAATGAGCAGTTCTTC.

This clone has only a few counts. This chain uses TRBV12-5 with TRBJ2-5, with D possibly being TRBD1 or TRBD2 (5 bases each). CDR1 and CDR2 (germline): LGHNT, FRNRAP. The V gene lost 7 bases and the J gene lost 4 bases, with 22 bases spanning the gap. The CDR3 is 16 amino acids. Here the CDR3 reads CASVPRGQGKGETQYF. Written as DNA, the CDR3 is TGTGCTAGTGTCCCAAGAGGGCAGGGAAAGGGAGAGACCCAGTACTTC. The whole variable domain, remainder taken from reference TRBV12-5 and TRBJ2-5, is DARVTQTPRHKVTEMGQEVTMRCQPILGHNTVFWYRQTMMQGLELLAYFRNRAPLDDSGMPKDRFSAEMPDATLATLKIQPSEPRDSAVYFCASVPRGQGKGETQYFGPGTRLLVL.

V gene TRBV28 combines with J gene TRBJ2-3, with D possibly TRBD2 on 6 matching bases. This CDR3 region has 13 residues. Germline-derived CDR1 and CDR2 are MDHEN and SYDVKM. The ends were cut back, 5 bases at V and 6 bases at J, with 12 bases in the middle. The CDR3 protein is CASSVPSVDTQYF. CDR3 coding DNA: TGTGCCAGCAGTGTACCTAGCGTTGATACGCAGTATTTT.

The chain carries TRBV2 and TRBJ1-2; no reliable D call. The CDR3 length is 15 residues. V lost 3 bases and J 3 bases, leaving 14 bases between the germline ends. CDR1 SNHLY and CDR2 FYNNEI come from the germline V gene. CDR3: CASSDRPESYYGYTF. The CDR3 DNA reads as TGTGCCAGCAGTGATAGGCCAGAATCGTACTATGGCTACACCTTC.

J is TRBJ2-2 and V is TRBV29-1; the D gene is possibly TRBD1 (6 bases). The CDR3 sequence is 16 residues long. The ends were cut back, 5 bases at V and 0 bases at J, with 16 bases in the middle. Germline assignment: CDR1 SQVTM and CDR2 ANQGSEA. DNA for the CDR3: TGCAGCGTTAGAGGGACACAGTTATCGAACACCGGGGAGCTGTTTTTT. Residues: CSVRGTQLSNTGELFF.

This clone was detected a few times. This rearrangement joins TRBV28 to TRBJ2-6; D call uncertain. V was cut by 6 bases and J by 0 bases, with 12 bases left in between. CDR3 length equals 16 residues. The germline gives CDR1 MDHEN, CDR2 SYDVKM. DNA for the CDR3: TGTGCCAGCAGGCCCGTTTCCTACTCTGGGGCCAACGTCCTGACTTTC. Amino acids: CASRPVSYSGANVLTF.

This clone was counted only a few times. The rearrangement joins TRBV10-3 to TRBJ1-2, with TRBD1 matching over 8 bases. V lost 6 bases to trimming and J lost 4 bases; unmatched junction nucleotides: 7. Germline CDR1 and CDR2: ENHRY and SYGVKD. The CDR3 has 14 residues. CDR3 protein: CAIRRSDRGYGYTF. Here the CDR3 DNA reads TGTGCCATCAGGCGTAGCGACAGGGGCTATGGCTACACCTTC.

This clone occurred a few times. This chain connects TRBV7-2 to TRBJ2-5; D call uncertain. The DNA end is a closer match to TRBJ2-7, so the J assignment may be wrong. The CDR3 has 12 amino acids. Germline values: CDR1 SGHTA, CDR2 FQGNSA. The chain's CDR3 is CASSLEPYEQYF. The CDR3 DNA sequence: TGTGCCAGCAGCTTAGAGCCCTACGAGCAGTACTTC.

Concerning this clone: Different DNA sequences within this sample yield the same CDR3. This sequence joins TRBV28 and TRBJ2-7; D gene ambiguous. The CDR3 spans 12 residues. CDR1 and CDR2 from the germline V gene are MDHEN and SYDVKM. Trimming stripped 5 bases from V and 2 bases from J, with 7 bases between. The CDR3 DNA follows: TGTGCCAGCAGTACCGGACCCTACGAGCAGTACTTC. Translating gives CASSTGPYEQYF.